This T cell receptor (beta chain) was recorded in a study of T cell responses to AZD1222 COVID-19 vaccine. Worth noting for this clone: No antigen is known for it.

Data came from immunoSEQ multiplex PCR; TCRdb stores just in-frame clones and leaves some out. In the table there are about 200,000 clones, approximately 89% of which are singletons. Whole-study findings and limits: Increased Spike-specific TCR breadth and depth were observed after two AZD1222 doses. Most donors were white British and more were female, and clonal diversity was possibly underestimated.

The length of the CDR3 is 15 residues. V lost 8 bases and J 4 bases, leaving 17 bases between the germline ends. The germline V gene encodes CDR1 MDHEN and CDR2 SYDVKM. The TCR sequence derives from an adult who received the AZD1222 COVID-19 vaccine. Material: peripheral blood, obtained 28 days after the second AZD1222 dose. The rearrangement joins TRBV28 to TRBJ2-2, with D possibly TRBD2 on 6 matching bases. Written as DNA, the CDR3 is TGTGCCAGCGCTTATTGGGGGGAGACCACCGGGGAGCTGTTTTTT. Translation gives CASAYWGETTGELFF.